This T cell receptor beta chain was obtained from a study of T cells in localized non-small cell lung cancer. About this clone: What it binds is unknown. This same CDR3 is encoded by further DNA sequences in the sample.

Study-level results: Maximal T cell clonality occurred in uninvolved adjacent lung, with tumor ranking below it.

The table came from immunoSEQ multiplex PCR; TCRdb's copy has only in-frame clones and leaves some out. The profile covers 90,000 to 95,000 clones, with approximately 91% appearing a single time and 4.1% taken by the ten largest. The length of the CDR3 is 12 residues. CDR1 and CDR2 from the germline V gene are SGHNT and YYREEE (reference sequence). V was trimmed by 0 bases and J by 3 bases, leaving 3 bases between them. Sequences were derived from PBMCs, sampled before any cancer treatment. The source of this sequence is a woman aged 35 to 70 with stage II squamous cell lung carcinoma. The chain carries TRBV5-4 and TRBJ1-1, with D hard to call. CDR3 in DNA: TGTGCCAGCAGCTTGGCCGACACTGAAGCTTTCTTT. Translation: CASSLADTEAFF.